This TCR beta chain was observed in a study of cytomegalovirus exposure and HLA in healthy donors. This CDR3 has 17 amino acids. J lost 0 bases, V lost 2 bases, and 5 bases had no gene match. Germline assignment: CDR1 KGHSH and CDR2 LQKENI. PCR was performed using 60 Vbeta and 13 Jbeta primers. Study processing details: Around 10 million shared chains were among around 80 million unique TCR beta chains counted in a later analysis. The table came from immunoSEQ multiplex PCR; TCRdb's copy has only in-frame clones and leaves some out. That table gives V, J and clone size, and the DNA gave D and trimming. Of about 160,000 clones listed, 77% are singletons. On this clone itself: What it recognizes is unknown.

Notes on the study in general: One variant, a missense change in DCLRE1C, was linked in a later analysis to TCR beta V- and J-gene trimming. TRBV6-2, TRBV6-3 and some other V segments were excluded as indistinguishable. Another analysis was done later, and it associated approximately 18,000 TCR beta sequences with HLA alleles at 0.05 false discovery rate.

The chain carries TRBV18 and TRBJ1-3; 9 nucleotides match TRBD1. The TCR comes from a woman in her 30s in good health and CMV-seronegative. Sequenced: PBMCs. This CDR3 reads CASSPYGTGHSGNTIYF. The CDR3 coding sequence is TGTGCCAGCTCACCATACGGGACAGGGCACTCTGGAAACACCATATATTTT. The full variable domain, rest sourced from reference TRBV18 and TRBJ1-3, is NAGVMQNPRHLVRRRGQEARLRCSPMKGHSHVYWYRQLPEEGLKFMVYLQKENIIDESGMPKERFSAEFPKEGPSILRIQQVVRGDSAAYFCASSPYGTGHSGNTIYFGEGSWLTVV.